The rows below give T cell receptor beta chains drawn from one sample of a study of T cell responses to AZD1222 COVID-19 vaccine. Repertoires were generated with immunoSEQ multiplex PCR, while TCRdb's copy carries only in-frame clones and drops some. Here the sample spans 130,000 or so clones, 75% to 90% being singletons. The specimen was peripheral blood, collected on day 0 of MenACWY control vaccination. These receptor sequences come from an adult in good health. Both conserved end residues are part of each CDR3. The order of the fields is J gene, D gene, V gene, clone size, CDR3 protein, CDR3 DNA. A D gene is named only where the DNA matches it firmly. Size values are once, few and many counts, or a class for expanded clones, and some rows have none.

j_call: TRBJ2-1
d_call: .
v_call: TRBV5-6
clone_size: .
cdr3_aa: CASSLELRYNEQFF
cdr3_nt: TGTGCCAGCAGCTTGGAACTCAGATACAATGAGCAGTTCTTC

j_call: TRBJ2-7
d_call: TRBD1
v_call: TRBV5-6
clone_size: .
cdr3_aa: CASSLLQGSIEQYF
cdr3_nt: TGTGCCAGCAGCTTGTTACAGGGGTCCATCGAGCAGTACTTC

j_call: TRBJ2-6
d_call: .
v_call: TRBV3-1/TRBV3-2
clone_size: .
cdr3_aa: CASSQGLRGALPGANVLTF
cdr3_nt: TGTGCCAGCAGCCAAGGCTTGAGGGGTGCCCTCCCTGGGGCCAACGTCCTGACTTTC

j_call: TRBJ2-1
d_call: TRBD2
v_call: TRBV5-8
clone_size: .
cdr3_aa: CASSLVLAGLTEQFF
cdr3_nt: TGTGCCAGCAGCTTGGTTTTAGCGGGACTGACTGAGCAGTTCTTC

j_call: TRBJ2-7
d_call: .
v_call: TRBV9
clone_size: few
cdr3_aa: CASSATQGPLYF
cdr3_nt: TGTGCCAGCAGCGCTACGCAGGGTCCGTTGTACTTC

j_call: TRBJ2-1
d_call: .
v_call: TRBV7-9
clone_size: .
cdr3_aa: CASSLRDHNEQFF
cdr3_nt: TGTGCCAGCAGCTTAAGGGACCACAATGAGCAGTTCTTC

j_call: TRBJ1-2
d_call: .
v_call: TRBV5-6
clone_size: .
cdr3_aa: CASSPGTSWGYTF
cdr3_nt: TGTGCCAGCAGCCCCGGGACATCGTGGGGCTACACCTTC

j_call: TRBJ2-2
d_call: TRBD1
v_call: TRBV6-5
clone_size: .
cdr3_aa: CASSYTGVRVTGELFF
cdr3_nt: TGTGCCAGCAGTTACACAGGGGTGCGAGTCACCGGGGAGCTGTTTTTT

j_call: TRBJ1-4
d_call: .
v_call: TRBV5-4
clone_size: .
cdr3_aa: CASSVGEGRHEKLFF
cdr3_nt: TGTGCCAGCAGCGTAGGGGAGGGTCGACATGAAAAACTGTTTTTT

j_call: TRBJ2-7
d_call: TRBD2
v_call: TRBV5-1
clone_size: .
cdr3_aa: CASSLGLAGSYEQYF
cdr3_nt: TGCGCCAGCAGCTTAGGACTAGCGGGATCCTACGAGCAGTACTTC